This T cell receptor (beta chain) was found in a study of T cell repertoires in ileal Crohn's disease. Study-level background: Every patient was operated on for stricturing (about 60%) or penetrating (39%) complications. Thiopurines (fewer than 12) or anti-TNF agents (roughly 17) were given postoperatively to about half.

V lost 0 bases to trimming and J lost 0 bases, with 10 bases between them. Looked up from germline, CDR1 is SGHRS and CDR2 is YFSETQ. The CDR3 runs 16 residues. TCRB immunosequencing input was roughly 500 nanograms of biopsy DNA per sample. Some clones are missing from TCRdb's copy, which holds only in-frame ones; the method was immunoSEQ multiplex PCR. The sample has more than 9,000 clones; around 81% are singletons. The chain is built from TRBV5-1 and TRBJ2-1, with a possible D match to TRBD2 (5 bases). The TCR was taken from an adult with Crohn's disease. Sequences were obtained from ileal tissue. CDR3 in amino acids: CASSLASGNSYNEQFF. Here the CDR3 DNA reads TGCGCCAGCAGCTTGGCCTCGGGGAACTCCTACAATGAGCAGTTCTTC. The complete variable domain, with remaining parts taken from reference TRBV5-1 and TRBJ2-1, reads KAGVTQTPRYLIKTRGQQVTLSCSPISGHRSVSWYQQTPGQGLQFLFEYFSETQRNKGNFPGRFSGRQFSNSRSEMNVSTLELGDSALYLCASSLASGNSYNEQFFGPGTRLTVL.